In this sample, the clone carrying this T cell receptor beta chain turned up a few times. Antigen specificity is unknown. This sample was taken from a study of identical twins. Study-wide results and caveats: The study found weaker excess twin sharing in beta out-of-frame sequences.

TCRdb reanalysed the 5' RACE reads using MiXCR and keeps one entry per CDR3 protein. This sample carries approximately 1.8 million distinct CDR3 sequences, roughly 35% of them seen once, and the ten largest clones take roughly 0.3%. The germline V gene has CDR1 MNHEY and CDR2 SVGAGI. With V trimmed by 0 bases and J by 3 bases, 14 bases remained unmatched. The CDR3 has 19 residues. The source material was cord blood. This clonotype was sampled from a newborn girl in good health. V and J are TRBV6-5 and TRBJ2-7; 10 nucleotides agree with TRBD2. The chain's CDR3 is CASSYSGPGRTSGNYEQYF. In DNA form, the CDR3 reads TGTGCCAGCAGTTACTCGGGACCCGGACGGACTAGCGGAAACTACGAGCAGTACTTC.